Below, one T cell receptor beta chain is given with its context. The data belong to a study of shared clonotypes between healthy human individuals. Study at large: The study used three CD4 naive, three CD4 memory, two CD8 naive and one CD8 memory plate per donor.

Some 29,000 T cell genomes (about 0.2 ug DNA) went into each sorted-subset replicate. TCRdb's copy holds only in-frame clones and misses some; the assay was immunoSEQ multiplex PCR. This sample has 1.4 million or so clones, with just under 99% found just once. Specimen: naive CD4+ T cells sorted from blood. Subset here: CD45RA+ positively selected. This TCR was recovered from a man younger than 40 in good health.

CDR3 bases: TGTGCCAGCAGCTTAGGCACTAGCGGGAGTTACGAGCAGTACTTC. Protein sequence: CASSLGTSGSYEQYF. V usage is TRBV11-2 and J usage is TRBJ2-7; 11 bases line up with TRBD2. CDR3 length equals 15 residues. Germline lookup yields CDR1 SGHAT and CDR2 FQNNGV. The junction had 3 bases not matched to a gene; V was cut back by 1 base and J by 4 bases.